This TCR beta chain was sequenced for a study of OX40 agonist ivuxolimab in advanced cancers. Study results and limitations: Both blood CD4+ and CD8+ T cells showed clonal growth by week 6 at 0.1 to 3.0 mg/kg.

There are 13 residues in the CDR3. Germline assignment: CDR1 WSHSY and CDR2 SAAADI. V lost 9 bases and J lost 1; bases outside the gene matches: 5. Clones were sequenced by immunoSEQ multiplex PCR, and TCRdb holds only the in-frame ones, with some missing. The table has about 55,000 clones, around nine tenths seen once. This clone has a single count. Antigen specificity is unknown. This receptor was taken from an adult with an advanced solid tumor such as melanoma, head and neck, liver or kidney cancer. Specimen: CD4+ or CD8+ T cells sorted from blood, collected in a trial of the OX40 agonist ivuxolimab. The chain joins TRBV10-2 to TRBJ2-7; 8 bases align to TRBD2. CDR3 in DNA: TGCGCCAGTTCCTTAGCGGGATCCTACGAGCAGTACTTC. Its translation is CASSLAGSYEQYF.